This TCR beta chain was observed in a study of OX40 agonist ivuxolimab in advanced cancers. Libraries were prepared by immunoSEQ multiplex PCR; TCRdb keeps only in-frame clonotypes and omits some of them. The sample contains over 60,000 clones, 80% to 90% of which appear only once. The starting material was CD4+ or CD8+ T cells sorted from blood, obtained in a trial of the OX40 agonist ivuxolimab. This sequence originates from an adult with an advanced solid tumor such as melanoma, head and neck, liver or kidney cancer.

DNA for the CDR3: TGTGCCAGCTCTCCGGGACTAGCGGGTGCCTACAATGAGCAGTTCTTC. It translates to CASSPGLAGAYNEQFF. This chain links TRBV18 with TRBJ2-1; 12 bases match TRBD2. This CDR3 contains 16 residues. The germline gives CDR1 KGHSH, CDR2 LQKENI. With 6 bases clipped from V and 2 bases from J, the junction kept 5 bases outside the gene matches.